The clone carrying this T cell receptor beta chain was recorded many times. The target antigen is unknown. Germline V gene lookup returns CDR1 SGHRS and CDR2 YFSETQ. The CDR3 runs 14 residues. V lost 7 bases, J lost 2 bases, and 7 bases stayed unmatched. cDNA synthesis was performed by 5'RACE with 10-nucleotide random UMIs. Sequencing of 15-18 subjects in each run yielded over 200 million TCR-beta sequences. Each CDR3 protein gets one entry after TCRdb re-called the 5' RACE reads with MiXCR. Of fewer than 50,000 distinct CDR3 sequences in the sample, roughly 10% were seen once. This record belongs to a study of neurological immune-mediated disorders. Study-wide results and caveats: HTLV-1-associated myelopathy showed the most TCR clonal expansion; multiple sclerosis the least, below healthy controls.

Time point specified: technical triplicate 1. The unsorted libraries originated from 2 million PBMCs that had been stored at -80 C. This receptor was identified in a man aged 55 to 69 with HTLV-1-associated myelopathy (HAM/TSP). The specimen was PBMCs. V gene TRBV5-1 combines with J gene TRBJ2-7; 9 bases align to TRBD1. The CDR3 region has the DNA TGCGCCAGCTCCCTACAGGGGGCACCCTACGAGCAGTACTTC. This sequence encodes CASSLQGAPYEQYF. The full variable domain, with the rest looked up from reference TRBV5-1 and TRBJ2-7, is KAGVTQTPRYLIKTRGQQVTLSCSPISGHRSVSWYQQTPGQGLQFLFEYFSETQRNKGNFPGRFSGRQFSNSRSEMNVSTLELGDSALYLCASSLQGAPYEQYFGPGTRLTVT.